These 21 T cell receptor beta chains came from one sample sequenced in a study of blood T cell repertoires in COVID-19. Here immunoSEQ multiplex PCR was the method, and the copy in TCRdb shows in-frame clones only, minus some. The data contain roughly 200,000 clones, more than 70% of them seen just once; the ten biggest clones take up around 5%. The specimen was PBMCs or T cells enriched from blood (not recorded which). Every receptor here comes from a man aged 40-49 years with acute COVID-19.

The chain joins TRBV7-2 to TRBJ1-3; no clear D gene. In germline, CDR1 is SGHTA, CDR2 FQGNSA. The ends were cut back, 5 bases at V and 0 bases at J, with 8 bases in the middle. The CDR3 is made up of 14 amino acids. CDR3 DNA sequence: TGTGCCAGCAGCCTCACGGTCTCTGGAAACACCATATATTTT. As protein: CASSLTVSGNTIYF.

This clone was recorded only once. The chain is built from TRBV6-2 or TRBV6-3 and TRBJ2-7; D possibly corresponds to TRBD2 (6 bases). Between the trimmed V and J ends, which lost 2 bases and 2 bases, there was a span of 13 bases. Germline values: CDR1 MNHEY, CDR2 SVGEGT. This CDR3 has 15 amino acids. CDR3 sequence: CASSYEVGGPYEQYF. The DNA of the CDR3 is TGTGCCAGCAGTTACGAAGTGGGAGGTCCCTACGAGCAGTACTTC.

V gene TRBV5-6 combines with J gene TRBJ2-7; D is perhaps TRBD2 (6 bases). This CDR3 is 13 amino acids long. From germline, CDR1 is SGHDT and CDR2 YYEEEE. Trimming removed 6 bases from V and 6 bases from J, with 16 bases in between. The CDR3 protein is CASMRGVDTEQYF. As DNA, the CDR3 is TGTGCCAGCATGCGGGGTGTTGATACCGAGCAGTACTTC.

This chain links TRBV5-8 with TRBJ2-2, with D hard to call. V was trimmed by 4 bases and J by 6 bases, leaving 13 bases between them. There are 14 residues in the CDR3. From germline, CDR1 is SGHTS and CDR2 YDEGEE. The CDR3 nucleotides are TGTGCCAGCAGCCCCGGTGCCTCCCCCGGGGAGCTGTTTTTT. Translation: CASSPGASPGELFF.

The chain recombines TRBV27 with TRBJ2-1, with D possibly TRBD2 on 6 matching bases. Trimming cost V 4 bases and J 6 bases, with 16 bases left between them. The CDR3 runs 15 residues. The germline V gene has CDR1 MNHEY and CDR2 SMNVEV (reference sequence). The CDR3 region is CASSYGGTRGNEQFF. The DNA for the CDR3 is TGTGCCAGCAGTTACGGCGGGACGAGGGGCAATGAGCAGTTCTTC.

This rearrangement joins TRBV27 to TRBJ2-7; possible D gene TRBD1, 6 bases. The germline V and J ends were trimmed by 8 bases and 3 bases, with 17 bases remaining between them. The CDR3 runs to 14 residues. From germline, CDR1 is MNHEY and CDR2 SMNVEV (reference sequence). CDR3 amino acids: CASSYGTRGYEQYF. The CDR3, as DNA: TGTGCCAGCTCTTACGGGACCAGGGGCTACGAGCAGTACTTC.

The chain combines TRBV14 with TRBJ2-2; D is ambiguous. The CDR3 consists of 15 residues. V lost 0 bases and J 4 bases, leaving 9 bases between the germline ends. Germline-derived CDR1 and CDR2 are SGHDN and FVKESK. The CDR3 loop is CASSQDLPGTGELFF. In nucleotides, the CDR3 is TGTGCCAGCAGCCAAGATCTTCCAGGCACCGGGGAGCTGTTTTTT.

The chain links TRBV10-3 to TRBJ2-7, with 9 bases lining up with TRBD1. The CDR3 has 14 residues. Germline assignment: CDR1 ENHRY and CDR2 SYGVKD. Trimming at V came to 4 bases and at J to 5 bases, leaving 6 bases not matched to a gene. The CDR3 spells CAISARGTGNEQYF. CDR3 coding DNA: TGTGCCATCAGTGCCCGGGGGACAGGGAACGAGCAGTACTTC.

The chain combines TRBV3-1 (or the pseudogene TRBV3-2) with TRBJ2-3, with 8 bases identical to TRBD2. This CDR3 spans 14 amino acids. V dropped 11 bases and J dropped 4; count of bases not matched to a gene: 11. Germline CDR1 and CDR2: LGHDT and YNNKEL (reference sequence). The CDR3 region is CAVSGGRSADTQYF. The CDR3 DNA reads TGTGCCGTTTCGGGAGGGCGTTCGGCAGATACGCAGTATTTT.

The rearrangement links TRBV4-1 to TRBJ1-2, with a possible D match to TRBD1 (5 bases). The CDR3 length is 17 residues. Trimming cost V 0 bases and J 0 bases, with 14 bases left between them. CDR1 MGHRA and CDR2 YSYEKL come from the germline V gene. The CDR3 reads CASSQDGRRGANYGYTF. DNA of the CDR3: TGCGCCAGCAGCCAAGATGGGAGGAGAGGGGCTAACTATGGCTACACCTTC.

This clone turned up a few times. The chain has TRBV4-1 and TRBJ2-3, with a weak D call TRBD1 (6 bases). V was cut by 3 bases and J by 0 bases, with 13 bases left in between. The CDR3 sequence is 16 residues long. Germline V gene sequence: CDR1 MGHRA, CDR2 YSYEKL. In nucleotides, the CDR3 is TGCGCCAGCAGCCACCCCGGACAGCCTAGCACAGATACGCAGTATTTT. Translating gives CASSHPGQPSTDTQYF.

This chain connects TRBV18 to TRBJ2-7; D is unresolved. The CDR3 consists of 12 residues. With 2 bases removed from V and 2 bases from J, the gap between germline ends came to 4 bases. In germline, CDR1 is KGHSH, CDR2 LQKENI. CDR3 DNA sequence: TGTGCCAGCTCACCAAGCCCCTACGAGCAGTACTTC. Amino acids: CASSPSPYEQYF. The full variable domain, rest sourced from reference TRBV18 and TRBJ2-7, is NAGVMQNPRHLVRRRGQEARLRCSPMKGHSHVYWYRQLPEEGLKFMVYLQKENIIDESGMPKERFSAEFPKEGPSILRIQQVVRGDSAAYFCASSPSPYEQYFGPGTRLTVT.

This clone is a singleton in its sample. This chain joins TRBV7-2 and TRBJ2-3, with TRBD2 as a possible D gene (7 bases). V lost 5 bases and J lost 0, with 15 bases in between. CDR3 length: 16 residues. From germline, CDR1 is SGHTA and CDR2 FQGNSA. The chain's CDR3 is CASSRGLAASTDTQYF. CDR3 in DNA: TGTGCCAGCAGCCGGGGGCTAGCGGCTAGCACAGATACGCAGTATTTT.

V gene TRBV6-5 combines with J gene TRBJ1-2; perhaps TRBD1 as D (5 bases). Deletions cut 0 bases from V and 6 bases from J, with 11 bases between. The germline CDR1 and CDR2 sequences are MNHEY and SVGAGI. The CDR3 has 14 amino acids. CDR3 residues: CASSYSLGGNGYTF. The CDR3 coding sequence is TGTGCCAGCAGTTACTCTCTGGGGGGTAATGGCTACACCTTC.

In regard to this clone: Other DNA sequences in the sample encode the same CDR3. The gene calls are TRBV18 and TRBJ1-4; no reliable D call. The germline V gene encodes CDR1 KGHSH and CDR2 LQKENI. Trimming took off 6 bases at V and 0 bases at J, with 8 bases between the two ends. This CDR3 region has 14 residues. The CDR3 loop reads CASSPSATNEKLFF. CDR3 nucleotides: TGTGCCAGCTCCCCGAGTGCAACTAATGAAAAACTGTTTTTT.

J is TRBJ2-7 and V is TRBV7-8, with 7 bases aligning to TRBD1. Unmatched junction bases numbered 6, after V lost 0 bases and J lost 1 base. The CDR3 spans 16 residues. CDR1 is SGHVS, CDR2 FQNEAQ, per germline. CDR3 region: CASSLATQGISYEQYF. For the CDR3, the DNA is TGTGCCAGCAGCTTAGCGACACAGGGGATATCCTACGAGCAGTACTTC.

This clone was seen more than once but under ten times. The chain has TRBV14 and TRBJ2-7; D gene ambiguous. The CDR3 loop spans 15 amino acids. Trimming removed 1 base at V and 2 bases at J, with 12 bases between. The germline V gene has CDR1 SGHDN and CDR2 FVKESK. The CDR3 spells CASSQASLRPYEQYF. The CDR3 coding sequence is TGTGCCAGCAGCCAAGCATCCCTGCGCCCCTACGAGCAGTACTTC.

V and J are TRBV28 and TRBJ1-5, with D possibly TRBD1 on 6 matching bases. The CDR3 extends over 14 amino acids. CDR1 and CDR2 (germline): MDHEN, SYDVKM. V was trimmed by 2 bases and J by 4 bases, leaving 9 bases between them. CDR3: CASSLGQRNQPQHF. Here the CDR3 DNA reads TGTGCCAGCAGTTTAGGACAGAGGAATCAGCCCCAGCATTTT.

This clone was observed once. This chain connects TRBV4-2 to TRBJ1-5, with D unclear. The CDR3 is made up of 14 amino acids. Trimming took 5 bases from V and 11 from J, leaving 19 bases between them. The germline gives CDR1 LGHNA, CDR2 YNFKEQ. The CDR3 DNA sequence: TGTGCCAGCAGCGAAAGGATAATCGGTGAGGCCCAGCATTTT. The encoded protein is CASSERIIGEAQHF.

The CDR3 sequence: CASSYSTGQKYNEQFF. The DNA for the CDR3 is TGTGCCAGCAGTTACTCGACAGGACAGAAGTACAATGAGCAGTTCTTC. V and J are TRBV6-6 and TRBJ2-1; perhaps TRBD1 as D (6 bases). The CDR3 has 16 residues. Germline-derived CDR1 and CDR2 are MNHNY and SVGAGI (reference sequence). V was clipped by 0 bases and J by 4 bases, with 13 bases between them.

The rearrangement links TRBV2 to TRBJ2-2, with TRBD2 matching 7 bases. This CDR3 is built from 14 residues. Germline loops: CDR1 SNHLY, CDR2 FYNNEI. V lost 8 bases and J lost 7; bases outside the gene matches: 10. CDR3 DNA: TGTGCCAGCCTGATCACGCGGGAGTTCGGGGAGCTGTTTTTT. This gives the protein CASLITREFGELFF. The full variable domain, rest sourced from reference TRBV2 and TRBJ2-2, is EPEVTQTPSHQVTQMGQEVILRCVPISNHLYFYWYRQILGQKVEFLVSFYNNEISEKSEIFDDQFSVERPDGSNFTLKIRSTKLEDSAMYFCASLITREFGELFFGEGSRLTVL.